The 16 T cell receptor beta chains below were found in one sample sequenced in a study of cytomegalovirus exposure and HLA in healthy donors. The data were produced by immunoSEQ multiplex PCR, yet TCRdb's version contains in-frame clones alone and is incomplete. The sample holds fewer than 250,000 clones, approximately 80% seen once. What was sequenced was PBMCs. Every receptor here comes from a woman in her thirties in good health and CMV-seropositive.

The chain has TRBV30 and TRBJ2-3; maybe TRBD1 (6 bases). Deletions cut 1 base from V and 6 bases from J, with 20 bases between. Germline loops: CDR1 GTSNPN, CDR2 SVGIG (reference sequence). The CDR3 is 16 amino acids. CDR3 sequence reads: CAWSAGDRPTFDTQYF. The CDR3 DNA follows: TGTGCCTGGAGTGCAGGGGACCGACCCACTTTTGATACGCAGTATTTT.

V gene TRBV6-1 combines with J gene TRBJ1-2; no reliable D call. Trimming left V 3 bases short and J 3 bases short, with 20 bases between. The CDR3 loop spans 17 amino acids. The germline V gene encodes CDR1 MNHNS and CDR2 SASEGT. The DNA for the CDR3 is TGTGCCAGCAGTGACTATCGGAGCTCCTCGCGGGACTATGGCTACACCTTC. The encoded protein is CASSDYRSSSRDYGYTF.

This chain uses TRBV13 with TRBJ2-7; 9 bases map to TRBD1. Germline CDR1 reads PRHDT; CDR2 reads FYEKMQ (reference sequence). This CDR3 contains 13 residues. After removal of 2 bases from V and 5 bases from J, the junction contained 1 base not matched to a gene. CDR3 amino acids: CASSLRTGDEQYF. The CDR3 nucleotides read TGTGCCAGCAGCTTACGGACAGGGGACGAGCAGTACTTC.

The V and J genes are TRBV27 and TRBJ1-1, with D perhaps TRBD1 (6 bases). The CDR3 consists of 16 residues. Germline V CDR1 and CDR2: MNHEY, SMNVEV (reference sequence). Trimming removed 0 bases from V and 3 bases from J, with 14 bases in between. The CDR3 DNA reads TGTGCCAGCAGTTTATCGTGGGGGGCGAGGGACACTGAAGCTTTCTTT. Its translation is CASSLSWGARDTEAFF.

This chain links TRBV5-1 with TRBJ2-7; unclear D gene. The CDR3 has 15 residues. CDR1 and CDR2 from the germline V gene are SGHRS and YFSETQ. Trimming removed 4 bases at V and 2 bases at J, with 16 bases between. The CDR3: CASSLGWGPPYEQYF. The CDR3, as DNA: TGCGCCAGCAGCCTTGGCTGGGGTCCCCCCTACGAGCAGTACTTC.

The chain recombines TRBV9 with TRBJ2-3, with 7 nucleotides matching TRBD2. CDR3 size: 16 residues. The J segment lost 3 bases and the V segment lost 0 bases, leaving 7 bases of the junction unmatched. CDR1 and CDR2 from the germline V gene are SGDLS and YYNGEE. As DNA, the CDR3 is TGTGCCAGCAGCGTAGAGGGACTAATTGGGACAGATACGCAGTATTTT. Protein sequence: CASSVEGLIGTDTQYF.

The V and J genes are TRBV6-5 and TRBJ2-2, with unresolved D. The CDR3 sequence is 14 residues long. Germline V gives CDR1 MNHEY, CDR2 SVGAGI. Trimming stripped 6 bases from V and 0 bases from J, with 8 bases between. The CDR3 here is CASRWSPNTGELFF. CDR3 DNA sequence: TGTGCCAGCAGGTGGAGTCCGAACACCGGGGAGCTGTTTTTT.

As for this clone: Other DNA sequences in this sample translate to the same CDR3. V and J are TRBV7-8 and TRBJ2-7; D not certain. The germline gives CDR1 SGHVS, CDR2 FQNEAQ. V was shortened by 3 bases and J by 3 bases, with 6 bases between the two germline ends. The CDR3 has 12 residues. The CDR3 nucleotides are TGTGCCAGCAGCTTGCCCCTCTACGAGCAGTACTTC. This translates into CASSLPLYEQYF. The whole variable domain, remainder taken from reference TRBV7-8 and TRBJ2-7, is GAGVSQSPRYKVAKRGQDVALRCDPISGHVSLFWYQQALGQGPEFLTYFQNEAQLDKSGLPSDRFFAERPEGSVSTLKIQRTQQEDSAVYLCASSLPLYEQYFGPGTRLTVT.

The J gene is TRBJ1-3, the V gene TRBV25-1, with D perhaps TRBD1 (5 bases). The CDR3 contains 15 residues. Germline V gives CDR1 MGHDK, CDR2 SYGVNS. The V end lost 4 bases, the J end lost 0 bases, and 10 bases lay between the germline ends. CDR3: CASSGTGSSGNTIYF. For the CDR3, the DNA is TGTGCCAGCAGTGGAACAGGTAGCTCTGGAAACACCATATATTTT.

The CDR3 sequence is CAAERLSRNIQYF. The CDR3 DNA reads as TGTGCCGCGGAGCGCCTATCTCGGAACATTCAGTACTTC. This chain uses TRBV30 with TRBJ2-4; D call uncertain. Germline V gene data show CDR1 as GTSNPN and CDR2 as SVGIG (reference sequence). V lost 8 bases and J 7 bases, leaving 18 bases between the germline ends. CDR3 length equals 13 residues.

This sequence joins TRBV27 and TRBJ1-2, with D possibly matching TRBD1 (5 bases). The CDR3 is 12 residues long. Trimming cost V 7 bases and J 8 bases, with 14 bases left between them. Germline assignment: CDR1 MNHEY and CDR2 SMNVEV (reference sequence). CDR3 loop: CASIAREGGYTF. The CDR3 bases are TGTGCCAGCATTGCCAGGGAAGGCGGCTACACCTTC.

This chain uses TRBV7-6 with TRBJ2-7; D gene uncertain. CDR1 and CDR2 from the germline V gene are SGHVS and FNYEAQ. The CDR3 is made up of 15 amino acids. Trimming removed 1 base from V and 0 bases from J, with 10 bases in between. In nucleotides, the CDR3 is TGTGCCAGCAGCTTAGTTTCAGATCTCTCCTACGAGCAGTACTTC. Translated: CASSLVSDLSYEQYF. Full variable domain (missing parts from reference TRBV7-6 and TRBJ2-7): GAGVSQSPRYKVTKRGQDVALRCDPISGHVSLYWYRQALGQGPEFLTYFNYEAQQDKSGLPNDRFSAERPEGSISTLTIQRTEQRDSAMYRCASSLVSDLSYEQYFGPGTRLTVT.

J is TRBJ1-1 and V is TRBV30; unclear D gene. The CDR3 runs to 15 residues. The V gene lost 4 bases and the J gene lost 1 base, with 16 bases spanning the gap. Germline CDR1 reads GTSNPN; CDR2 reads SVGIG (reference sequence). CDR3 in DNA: TGTGCCTGGACCCCTCCTGTACCCAGGAACACTGAAGCTTTCTTT. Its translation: CAWTPPVPRNTEAFF.

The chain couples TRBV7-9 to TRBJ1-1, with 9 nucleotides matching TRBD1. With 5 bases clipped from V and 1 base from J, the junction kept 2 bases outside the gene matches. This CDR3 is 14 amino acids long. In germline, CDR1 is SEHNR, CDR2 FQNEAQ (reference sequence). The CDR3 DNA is TGTGCCAGCAGCCCGGACAGGGGGAACACTGAAGCTTTCTTT. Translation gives CASSPDRGNTEAFF. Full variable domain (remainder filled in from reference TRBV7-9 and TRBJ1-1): DTGVSQNPRHKITKRGQNVTFRCDPISEHNRLYWYRQTLGQGPEFLTYFQNEAQLEKSRLLSDRFSAERPKGSFSTLEIQRTEQGDSAMYLCASSPDRGNTEAFFGQGTRLTVV.

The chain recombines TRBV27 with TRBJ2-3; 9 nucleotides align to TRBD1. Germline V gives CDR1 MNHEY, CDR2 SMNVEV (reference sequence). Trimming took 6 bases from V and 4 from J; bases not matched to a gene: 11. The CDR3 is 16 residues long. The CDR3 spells CASSSFPGQGADTQYF. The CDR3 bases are TGTGCCAGCAGCTCCTTCCCGGGACAGGGTGCAGATACGCAGTATTTT.

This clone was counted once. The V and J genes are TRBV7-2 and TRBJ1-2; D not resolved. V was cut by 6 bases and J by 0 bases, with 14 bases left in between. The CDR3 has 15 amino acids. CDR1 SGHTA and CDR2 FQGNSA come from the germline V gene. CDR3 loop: CASREQPDANYGYTF. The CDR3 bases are TGTGCCAGCAGGGAGCAGCCGGATGCTAACTATGGCTACACCTTC.